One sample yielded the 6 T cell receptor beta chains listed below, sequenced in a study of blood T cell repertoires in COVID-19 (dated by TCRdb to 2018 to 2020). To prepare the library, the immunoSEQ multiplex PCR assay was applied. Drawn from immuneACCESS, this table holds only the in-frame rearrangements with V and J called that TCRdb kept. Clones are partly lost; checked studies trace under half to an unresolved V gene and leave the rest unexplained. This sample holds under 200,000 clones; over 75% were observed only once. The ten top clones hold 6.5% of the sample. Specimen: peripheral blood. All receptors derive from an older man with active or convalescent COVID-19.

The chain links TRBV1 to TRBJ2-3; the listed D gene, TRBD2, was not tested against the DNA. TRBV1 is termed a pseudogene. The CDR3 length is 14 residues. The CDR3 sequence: CTSGLAGESDTQYF. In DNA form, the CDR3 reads TGCACCAGCGGCCTAGCGGGGGAGTCGGATACGCAGTATTTT.

The CDR3 sequence is CASSLSATGDSPLHF. The CDR3 nucleotides read TGTGCCAGCAGTTTATCGGCAACAGGGGATTCACCCCTCCACTTT. The V and J genes are TRBV27 and TRBJ1-6, with 7 bases that match TRBD1. V was clipped by 0 bases and J by 8 bases; unmatched bases: 4. Germline CDR1 reads MNHEY; CDR2 reads SMNVEV (reference sequence). This CDR3 region has 15 residues.

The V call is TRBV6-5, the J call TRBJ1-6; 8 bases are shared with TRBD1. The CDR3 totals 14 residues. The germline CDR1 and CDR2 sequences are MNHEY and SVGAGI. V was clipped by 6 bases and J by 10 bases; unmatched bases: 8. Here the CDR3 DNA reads TGTGCCAGCAGGACCGGACAGGGAAGATCACCCCTCCACTTT. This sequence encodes CASRTGQGRSPLHF.

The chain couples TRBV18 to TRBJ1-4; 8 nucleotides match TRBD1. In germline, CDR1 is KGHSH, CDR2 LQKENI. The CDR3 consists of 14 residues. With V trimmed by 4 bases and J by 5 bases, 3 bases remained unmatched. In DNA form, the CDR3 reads TGTGCCAGCTCACGTGACAGGGGAAATGAAAAACTGTTTTTT. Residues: CASSRDRGNEKLFF. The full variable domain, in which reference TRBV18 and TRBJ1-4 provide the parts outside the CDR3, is NAGVMQNPRHLVRRRGQEARLRCSPMKGHSHVYWYRQLPEEGLKFMVYLQKENIIDESGMPKERFSAEFPKEGPSILRIQQVVRGDSAAYFCASSRDRGNEKLFFGSGTQLSVL.

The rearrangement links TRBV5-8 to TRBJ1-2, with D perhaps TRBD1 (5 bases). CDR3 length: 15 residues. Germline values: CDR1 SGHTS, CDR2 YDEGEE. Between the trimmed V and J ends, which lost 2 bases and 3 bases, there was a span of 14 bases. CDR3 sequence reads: CASSFKPGVYYGYTF. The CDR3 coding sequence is TGTGCCAGCAGCTTCAAGCCGGGGGTGTACTATGGCTACACCTTC.

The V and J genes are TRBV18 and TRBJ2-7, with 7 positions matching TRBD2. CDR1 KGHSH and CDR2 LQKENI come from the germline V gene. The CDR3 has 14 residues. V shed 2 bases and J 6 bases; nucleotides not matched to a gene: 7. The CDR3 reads CASSPAGGGSEQYF. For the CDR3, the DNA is TGTGCCAGCTCACCAGCTGGGGGGGGGAGCGAGCAGTACTTC.